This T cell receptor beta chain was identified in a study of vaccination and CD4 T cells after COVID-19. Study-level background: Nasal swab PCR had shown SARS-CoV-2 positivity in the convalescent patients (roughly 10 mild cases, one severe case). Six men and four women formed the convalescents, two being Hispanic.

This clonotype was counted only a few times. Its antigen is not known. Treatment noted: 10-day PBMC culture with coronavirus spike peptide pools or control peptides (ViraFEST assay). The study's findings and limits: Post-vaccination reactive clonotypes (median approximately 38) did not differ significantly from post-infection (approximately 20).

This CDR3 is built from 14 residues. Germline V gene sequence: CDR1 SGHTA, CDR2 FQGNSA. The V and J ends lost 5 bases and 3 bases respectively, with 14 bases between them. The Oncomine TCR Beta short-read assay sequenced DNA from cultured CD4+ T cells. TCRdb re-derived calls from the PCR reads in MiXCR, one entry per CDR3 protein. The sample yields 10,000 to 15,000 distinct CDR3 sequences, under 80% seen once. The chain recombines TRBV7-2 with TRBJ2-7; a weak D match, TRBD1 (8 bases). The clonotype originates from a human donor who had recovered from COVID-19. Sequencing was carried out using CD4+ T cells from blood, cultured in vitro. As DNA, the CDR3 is TGTGCCAGCAGCGCCAACAGGGGGGGCTACGAGCAGTACTTC. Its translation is CASSANRGGYEQYF. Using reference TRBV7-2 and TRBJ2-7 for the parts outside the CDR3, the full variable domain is GAGVSQSPSNKVTEKGKDVELRCDPISGHTALYWYRQSLGQGLEFLIYFQGNSAPDKSGLPSDRFSAERTGGSVSTLTIQRTQQEDSAVYLCASSANRGGYEQYFGPGTRLTVT.